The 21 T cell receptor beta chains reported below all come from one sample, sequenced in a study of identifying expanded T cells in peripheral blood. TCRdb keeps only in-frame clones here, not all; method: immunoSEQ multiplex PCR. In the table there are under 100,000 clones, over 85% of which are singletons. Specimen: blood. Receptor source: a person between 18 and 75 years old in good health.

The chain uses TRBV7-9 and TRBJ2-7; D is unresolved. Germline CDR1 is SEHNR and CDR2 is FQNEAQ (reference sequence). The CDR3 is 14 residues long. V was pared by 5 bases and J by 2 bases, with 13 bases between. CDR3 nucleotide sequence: TGTGCCAGCAGCCCCCCGGCGTTGGCCTACGAGCAGTACTTC. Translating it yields CASSPPALAYEQYF.

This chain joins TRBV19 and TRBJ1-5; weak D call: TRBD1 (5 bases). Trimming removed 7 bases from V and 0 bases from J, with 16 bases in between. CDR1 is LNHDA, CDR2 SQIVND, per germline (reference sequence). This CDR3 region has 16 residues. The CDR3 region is CASKRILGDSNQPQHF. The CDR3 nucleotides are TGTGCCAGTAAAAGGATATTGGGGGATAGCAATCAGCCCCAGCATTTT.

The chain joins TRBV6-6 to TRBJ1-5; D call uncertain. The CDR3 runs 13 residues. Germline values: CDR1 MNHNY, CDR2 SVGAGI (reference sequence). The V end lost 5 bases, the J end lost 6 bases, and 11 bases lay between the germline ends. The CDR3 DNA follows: TGTGCCAGCAGTAACCCCGGAGGTCAGCCCCAGCATTTT. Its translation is CASSNPGGQPQHF.

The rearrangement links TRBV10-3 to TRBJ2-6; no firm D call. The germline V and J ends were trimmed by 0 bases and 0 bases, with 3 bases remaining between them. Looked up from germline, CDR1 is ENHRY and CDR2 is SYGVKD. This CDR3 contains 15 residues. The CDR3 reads CAISESGSGANVLTF. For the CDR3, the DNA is TGTGCCATCAGTGAGTCCGGCTCTGGGGCCAACGTCCTGACTTTC.

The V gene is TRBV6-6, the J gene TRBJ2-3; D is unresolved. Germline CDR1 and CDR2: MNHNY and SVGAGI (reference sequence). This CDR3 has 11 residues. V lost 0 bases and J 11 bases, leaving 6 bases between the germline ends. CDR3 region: CASSYSFLQYF. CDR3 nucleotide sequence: TGTGCCAGCAGTTACTCCTTTTTGCAGTATTTT.

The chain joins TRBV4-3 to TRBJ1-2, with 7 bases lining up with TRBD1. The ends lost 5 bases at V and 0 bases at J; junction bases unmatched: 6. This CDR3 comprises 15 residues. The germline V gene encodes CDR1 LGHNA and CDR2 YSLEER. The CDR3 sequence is CASSSDRETNYGYTF. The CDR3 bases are TGCGCCAGCAGCTCAGACAGGGAAACTAACTATGGCTACACCTTC.

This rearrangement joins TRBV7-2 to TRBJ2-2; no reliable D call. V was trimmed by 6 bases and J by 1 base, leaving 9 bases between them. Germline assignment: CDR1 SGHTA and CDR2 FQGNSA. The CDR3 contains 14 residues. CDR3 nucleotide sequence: TGTGCCAGCAGACCCGGCGGGAACACCGGGGAGCTGTTTTTT. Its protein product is CASRPGGNTGELFF. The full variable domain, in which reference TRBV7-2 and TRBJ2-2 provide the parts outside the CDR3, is GAGVSQSPSNKVTEKGKDVELRCDPISGHTALYWYRQSLGQGLEFLIYFQGNSAPDKSGLPSDRFSAERTGGSVSTLTIQRTQQEDSAVYLCASRPGGNTGELFFGEGSRLTVL.

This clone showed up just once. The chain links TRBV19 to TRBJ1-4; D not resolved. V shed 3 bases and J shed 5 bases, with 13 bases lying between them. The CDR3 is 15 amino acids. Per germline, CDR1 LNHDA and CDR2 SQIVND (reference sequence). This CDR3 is CASSMWSAKNEKLFF. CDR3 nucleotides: TGTGCCAGTAGTATGTGGTCAGCCAAAAATGAAAAACTGTTTTTT.

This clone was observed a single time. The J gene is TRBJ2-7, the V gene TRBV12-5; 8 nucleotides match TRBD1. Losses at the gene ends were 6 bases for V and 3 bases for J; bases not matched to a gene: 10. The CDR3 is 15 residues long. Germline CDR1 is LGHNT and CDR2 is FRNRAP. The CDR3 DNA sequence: TGTGCTAGTGGAACCCCCGGGACAGGTCGCTACGAGCAGTACTTC. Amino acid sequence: CASGTPGTGRYEQYF.

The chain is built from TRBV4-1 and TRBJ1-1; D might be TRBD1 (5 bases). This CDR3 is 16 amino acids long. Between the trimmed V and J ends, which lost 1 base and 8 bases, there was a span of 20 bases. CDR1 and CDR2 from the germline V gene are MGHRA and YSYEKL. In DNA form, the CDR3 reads TGCGCCAGCAGCCAAGTCGTGACAGTAAGGGAATCCGAAGCTTTCTTT. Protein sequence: CASSQVVTVRESEAFF.

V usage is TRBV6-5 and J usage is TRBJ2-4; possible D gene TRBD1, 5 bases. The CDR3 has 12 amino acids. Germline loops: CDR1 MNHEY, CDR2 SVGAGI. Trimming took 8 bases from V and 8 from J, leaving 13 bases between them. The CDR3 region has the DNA TGTGCCAGCGGTGCAGGGTTGGACATTCAGTACTTC. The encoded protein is CASGAGLDIQYF.

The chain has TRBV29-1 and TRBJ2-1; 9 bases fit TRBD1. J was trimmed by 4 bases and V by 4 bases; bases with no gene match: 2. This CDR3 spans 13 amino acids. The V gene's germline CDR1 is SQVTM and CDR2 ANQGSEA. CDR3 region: CSVVGTGYNEQFF. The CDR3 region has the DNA TGCAGCGTTGTGGGGACAGGGTACAATGAGCAGTTCTTC.

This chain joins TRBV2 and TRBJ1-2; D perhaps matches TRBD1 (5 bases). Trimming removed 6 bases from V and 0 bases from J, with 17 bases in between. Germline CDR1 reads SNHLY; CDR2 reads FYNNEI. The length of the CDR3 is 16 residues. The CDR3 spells CASSLTQGASNYGYTF. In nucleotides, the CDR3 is TGTGCCAGCAGCCTGACACAAGGGGCCTCTAACTATGGCTACACCTTC.

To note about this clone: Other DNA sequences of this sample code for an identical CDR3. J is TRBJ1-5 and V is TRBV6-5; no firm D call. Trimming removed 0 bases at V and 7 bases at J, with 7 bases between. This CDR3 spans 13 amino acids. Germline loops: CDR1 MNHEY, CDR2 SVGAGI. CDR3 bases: TGTGCCAGCAGTTACTCGAGGGTGCAGCCCCAGCATTTT. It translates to CASSYSRVQPQHF.

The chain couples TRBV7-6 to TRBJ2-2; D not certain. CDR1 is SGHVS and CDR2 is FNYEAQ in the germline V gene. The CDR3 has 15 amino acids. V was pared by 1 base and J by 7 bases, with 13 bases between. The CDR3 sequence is CASSLERRDRGELFF. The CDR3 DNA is TGTGCCAGCAGCTTAGAAAGGCGTGACCGCGGGGAGCTGTTTTTT.

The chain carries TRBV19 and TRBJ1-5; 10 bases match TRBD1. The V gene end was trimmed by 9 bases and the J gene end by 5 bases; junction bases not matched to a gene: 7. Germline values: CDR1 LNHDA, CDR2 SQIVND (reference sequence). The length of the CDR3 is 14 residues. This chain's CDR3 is CASHRTGGDQPQHF. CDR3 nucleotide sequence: TGTGCCAGCCACCGGACAGGGGGAGATCAGCCCCAGCATTTT. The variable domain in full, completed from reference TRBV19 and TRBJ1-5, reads DGGITQSPKYLFRKEGQNVTLSCEQNLNHDAMYWYRQDPGQGLRLIYYSQIVNDFQKGDIAEGYSVSREKKESFPLTVTSAQKNPTAFYLCASHRTGGDQPQHFGDGTRLSIL.

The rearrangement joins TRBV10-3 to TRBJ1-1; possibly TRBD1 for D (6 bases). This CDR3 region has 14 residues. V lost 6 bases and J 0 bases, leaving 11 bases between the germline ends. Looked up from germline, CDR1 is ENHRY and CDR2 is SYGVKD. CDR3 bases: TGTGCCATCAGACCGACAGGCCTGAACACTGAAGCTTTCTTT. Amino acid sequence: CAIRPTGLNTEAFF.

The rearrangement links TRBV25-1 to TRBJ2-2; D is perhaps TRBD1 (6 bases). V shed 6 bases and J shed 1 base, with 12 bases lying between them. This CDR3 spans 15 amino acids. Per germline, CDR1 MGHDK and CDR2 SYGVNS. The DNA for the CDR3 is TGTGCCAGCAGAAAAGGACAGTTGAACACCGGGGAGCTGTTTTTT. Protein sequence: CASRKGQLNTGELFF.

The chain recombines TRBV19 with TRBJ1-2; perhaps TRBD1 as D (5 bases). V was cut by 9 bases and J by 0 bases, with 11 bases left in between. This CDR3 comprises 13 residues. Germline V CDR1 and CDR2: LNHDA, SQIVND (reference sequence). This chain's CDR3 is CASRQTTNYGYTF. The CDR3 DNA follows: TGTGCCAGCAGACAGACAACTAACTATGGCTACACCTTC.

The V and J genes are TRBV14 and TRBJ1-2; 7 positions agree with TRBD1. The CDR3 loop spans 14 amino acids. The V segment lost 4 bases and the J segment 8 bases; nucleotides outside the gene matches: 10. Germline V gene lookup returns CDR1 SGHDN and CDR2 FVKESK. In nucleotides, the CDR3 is TGTGCCAGCAGCCCCGGGGGACAGCAGTGGGGCTACACCTTC. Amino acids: CASSPGGQQWGYTF. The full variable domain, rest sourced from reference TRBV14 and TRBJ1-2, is EAGVTQFPSHSVIEKGQTVTLRCDPISGHDNLYWYRRVMGKEIKFLLHFVKESKQDESGMPNNRFLAERTGGTYSTLKVQPAELEDSGVYFCASSPGGQQWGYTFGSGTRLTVV.

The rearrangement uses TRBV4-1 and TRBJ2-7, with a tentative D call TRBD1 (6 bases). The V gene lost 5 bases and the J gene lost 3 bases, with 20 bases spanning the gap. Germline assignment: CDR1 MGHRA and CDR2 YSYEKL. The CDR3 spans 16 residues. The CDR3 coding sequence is TGCGCCAGCAGCGGGGGTACCCGGACAGCCTTCTACGAGCAGTACTTC. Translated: CASSGGTRTAFYEQYF.